These T cell receptor beta chains were read from a single sample in a study of T cells in Graves' hyperthyroidism and ophthalmopathy. TCRdb analysed the multiplex PCR reads with MiXCR anew, one entry per CDR3 protein. The sample consists of approximately 600,000 distinct CDR3 sequences, approximately 14% of them appearing once. The sequenced material came from blood. These TCRs come from a woman aged 30 to 39 with Graves' hyperthyroidism that later progressed to Graves' ophthalmopathy. Each CDR3 is given with its conserved first and last residue. A D gene is named only where the DNA matches it firmly. Rows may omit the clone size; those that give it use once, few, many or a size class.

abundance	j_gene	d_gene	v_gene	CDR3aa	CDR3nt
many	TRBJ2-5	NA	TRBV5-5	CASSTPGSQETQYF	TGTGCCAGCAGCACCCCAGGGAGTCAAGAGACCCAGTACTTC
many	TRBJ1-2	NA	TRBV15	CATSPDRGNYGYTF	TGTGCCACCAGTCCTGATCGGGGTAACTATGGCTACACCTTC
many	TRBJ1-4	NA	TRBV30	CAWSSGDGEKLFF	TGTGCCTGGAGTTCCGGGGATGGTGAAAAACTGTTTTTT
few	TRBJ2-7	TRBD1	TRBV29-1	CSVESGGHEQYF	TGCAGCGTTGAATCAGGGGGCCACGAGCAGTACTTC
NA	TRBJ2-1	TRBD2	TRBV27	CASSSLAGGPKPNEQFF	TGTGCCAGCAGTTCCTTAGCGGGAGGCCCAAAGCCTAATGAGCAGTTCTTC
many	TRBJ1-1	NA	TRBV28	CASSPRRTEAFF	TGTGCCAGCAGCCCCCGGAGAACTGAAGCTTTCTTT
many	TRBJ2-2	TRBD1	TRBV19	CASSILYGGQGVTGELFF	TGTGCCAGTAGTATATTGTATGGAGGACAGGGTGTCACCGGGGAGCTGTTTTTT
many	TRBJ2-2	TRBD2	TRBV7-3	CASSMGRASGELFF	TGTGCCAGCTCCATGGGGAGGGCCTCCGGGGAGCTGTTTTTT
once	TRBJ2-1	TRBD2	TRBV27	CASSLSWLAGGYEQFF	TGTGCCAGCAGTTTATCGTGGCTAGCGGGAGGGTATGAGCAGTTCTTC
few	TRBJ2-2	NA	TRBV5-1	CASRDLNTGELFF	TGCGCCAGCAGGGACTTGAACACCGGGGAGCTGTTTTTT
NA	TRBJ2-1	NA	TRBV27	CASGREEFF	TGTGCCAGCGGTCGGGAAGAGTTCTTC
many	TRBJ1-6	NA	TRBV9	CASSVGQAAHNSPLHF	TGTGCCAGCAGCGTAGGGCAGGCCGCCCATAATTCACCCCTCCACTTT
many	TRBJ2-3	TRBD2	TRBV28	CASSFSGVDTQYF	TGTGCCAGCAGTTTTAGCGGGGTAGATACGCAGTATTTT
few	TRBJ2-1	NA	TRBV6-1	CASTHKTSYNEQFF	TGTGCCAGCACTCATAAGACCTCCTACAATGAGCAGTTCTTC
NA	TRBJ1-2	TRBD1	TRBV6-1	CASSQGQRGYTF	TGTGCCAGCAGTCAGGGACAGAGGGGCTACACCTTC
NA	TRBJ2-5	TRBD2	TRBV7-9	CASSFAGVDQETQYF	TGTGCCAGCAGCTTTGCGGGGGTCGATCAAGAGACCCAGTACTTC
few	TRBJ2-1	TRBD1	TRBV29-1	CSVALDRDRSYNEQFF	TGCAGCGTTGCCCTCGACCGGGACAGGTCCTACAATGAGCAGTTCTTC
NA	TRBJ1-5	NA	TRBV6-9	CASSYTGEDQPQHF	TGTGCCAGCAGTTACACGGGCGAGGATCAGCCCCAGCATTTT
few	TRBJ1-5	NA	TRBV5-1	CASSLQGPGAQHF	TGCGCCAGCAGCTTACAGGGTCCGGGGGCCCAGCATTTT
many	TRBJ1-2	NA	TRBV28	CASSLNNNYGYTF	TGTGCCAGCAGTTTAAACAATAACTATGGCTACACCTTC
many	TRBJ1-2	NA	TRBV2	CASGSLYGYTF	TGTGCCAGCGGATCTCTCTATGGCTACACCTTC
many	TRBJ2-1	TRBD2	TRBV11-3	CASSPGGTRVSYNEQFF	TGTGCCAGCAGCCCCGGGGGGACTAGAGTTTCTTACAATGAGCAGTTCTTC
once	TRBJ2-6	NA	TRBV14	CASSQQGSTGANVLTF	TGTGCCAGCAGCCAACAGGGTTCTACTGGGGCCAACGTCCTGACTTTC